This TCR beta chain was identified in a study of blood T cell repertoires in COVID-19. Study-wide context: From T cells, B-cell-depleted T cells, or PBMCs came the material, which was cDNA or gDNA.

As originally analysed: It was from reference gene primer amplification that nucleated cell counts were estimated. Assay: immunoSEQ multiplex PCR; the TCRdb copy retains only in-frame clones and omits some. V and J calls and clone size are as listed in that table; D and trimming were resolved from the DNA. The table records some 240,000 clones, roughly 89% of them present only once. Per germline, CDR1 SGHRS and CDR2 YFSETQ. This CDR3 region has 15 residues. The V segment lost 4 bases and the J segment 0 bases; nucleotides outside the gene matches: 6. The origin of this receptor is a woman aged 40 to 49 who had recovered from COVID-19. The sequencing input was peripheral blood. This chain uses TRBV5-1 with TRBJ2-5; 7 bases are shared with TRBD2. The DNA of the CDR3 is TGCGCCAGCAGCCCGTCCGGGACTAACCAAGAGACCCAGTACTTC. It yields the protein CASSPSGTNQETQYF.